The present entry profiles one T cell receptor (beta chain) with its context. This specimen belongs to a study of blood T cell repertoires in COVID-19. Study details: Both acute and convalescent COVID-19 samples were obtained from the United States, Italy and Spain. The analysed material was cDNA or gDNA that came from T cells, B-cell-depleted T cells, or PBMCs.

The CDR3 runs 12 residues. Trimming cost V 3 bases and J 7 bases, with 9 bases left between them. Germline V gives CDR1 MNHEY, CDR2 SMNVEV (reference sequence). Per the original data handling: Reference gene primer amplification gave nucleated cell count estimates. Using immunoSEQ multiplex PCR, the repertoire was profiled, and TCRdb retains in-frame clones only, with some absent. Clone size and V and J calls were adopted from that table, with D and trimming inferred from the DNA. This table has some 270,000 clones, more than 75% appearing once. The J gene is TRBJ1-1, the V gene TRBV27; TRBD1 is a possible D gene (5 bases). The TCR was taken from a middle-aged man with active or convalescent COVID-19. What was sequenced was peripheral blood. CDR3 nucleotide sequence: TGTGCCAGCAGTTTGCCAGGGATTGAAGCTTTCTTT. Translated, it gives CASSLPGIEAFF.